This T cell receptor beta chain derives from a study of glioma-infiltrating T cells after dendritic cell vaccination. Turning to the study itself: Autologous tumor lysate was loaded overnight onto monocyte-derived dendritic cells grown seven days with IL-4 and GM-CSF.

The time point is: after dendritic cell vaccination, including at tumor progression/relapse. All glioblastoma patients lacked an isocitrate dehydrogenase mutation. V lost 2 bases and J lost 1; bases outside the gene matches: 9. Germline CDR1 MDHEN, CDR2 SYDVKM. The CDR3 loop spans 20 amino acids. The table came from immunoSEQ multiplex PCR; TCRdb's copy has only in-frame clones and leaves some out. The top ten clones hold 8.5% of a sample with approximately 85,000 clones, about 85% of them seen once. V gene TRBV28 combines with J gene TRBJ2-1; 15 positions agree with TRBD2. The origin of this receptor is a human donor with glioblastoma. The material was blood, obtained after dendritic cell vaccination. The CDR3 sequence: CASSLPGLAGGIGSYNEQFF. The CDR3 DNA sequence: TGTGCCAGCAGTTTACCGGGACTAGCGGGAGGTATTGGGTCCTACAATGAGCAGTTCTTC.